These T cell receptor beta chains were read from a single sample in a study of blood T cell repertoires in COVID-19. Assay used: immunoSEQ multiplex PCR; TCRdb lists only in-frame clones, some missing. The top ten clones hold 1.9% of a sample with about 74,000 clones, around 88% of them seen once. Sequencing was performed on peripheral blood. The receptors derive from an elderly woman with active or convalescent COVID-19. Both conserved end residues are part of each CDR3. The D gene is left open where the match is weak.

v_gene: TRBV5-6; d_gene: TRBD2; j_gene: TRBJ2-7; CDR3aa: CASSLIGRGYEQYF
v_gene: TRBV7-3; d_gene: TRBD2; j_gene: TRBJ2-1; CDR3aa: CASRFSGESYNEQFF
v_gene: TRBV19; d_gene: .; j_gene: TRBJ1-2; CDR3aa: CASSRGALWGYTF
v_gene: TRBV6-2/TRBV6-3; d_gene: .; j_gene: TRBJ1-5; CDR3aa: CASSYSGAGWAQPQHF
v_gene: TRBV2; d_gene: TRBD1; j_gene: TRBJ1-1; CDR3aa: CASSAALGGLTEAFF
v_gene: TRBV28; d_gene: TRBD1; j_gene: TRBJ2-7; CDR3aa: CASSLIQGGEQYF
v_gene: TRBV5-1; d_gene: .; j_gene: TRBJ1-1; CDR3aa: CASSLKLDTEAFF
v_gene: TRBV7-9; d_gene: .; j_gene: TRBJ1-5; CDR3aa: CASSLQGDQPQHF
v_gene: TRBV5-1; d_gene: .; j_gene: TRBJ2-5; CDR3aa: CASSLDRVEETQYF
v_gene: TRBV2; d_gene: .; j_gene: TRBJ1-2; CDR3aa: CASGTVRGDGYTF
v_gene: TRBV11-1; d_gene: .; j_gene: TRBJ2-1; CDR3aa: CASSLDTSGTRFF
v_gene: TRBV2; d_gene: .; j_gene: TRBJ2-4; CDR3aa: CASSRLGHRSAKNIQYF
v_gene: TRBV5-1; d_gene: .; j_gene: TRBJ1-4; CDR3aa: CASSETTGEGNEKLFF
v_gene: TRBV9; d_gene: TRBD1; j_gene: TRBJ2-7; CDR3aa: CASSVGQGNYEQYF
v_gene: TRBV10-3; d_gene: .; j_gene: TRBJ1-4; CDR3aa: CAISDRNAYEKLFF
v_gene: TRBV2; d_gene: .; j_gene: TRBJ1-1; CDR3aa: CASSAAGGTEAFF
v_gene: TRBV18; d_gene: .; j_gene: TRBJ1-4; CDR3aa: CASSPDYTGTEKLFF
v_gene: TRBV15; d_gene: .; j_gene: TRBJ2-3; CDR3aa: CATSGQLSTDTQYF
v_gene: TRBV12-3/TRBV12-4; d_gene: .; j_gene: TRBJ1-2; CDR3aa: CASNPGNYGYTF
v_gene: TRBV7-2; d_gene: TRBD2; j_gene: TRBJ2-1; CDR3aa: CASSSQRGGVNEQFF
v_gene: TRBV9; d_gene: .; j_gene: TRBJ2-5; CDR3aa: CASSVIAAGETQYF
v_gene: TRBV19; d_gene: TRBD2; j_gene: TRBJ2-1; CDR3aa: CASNWGGSSYNEQFF
v_gene: TRBV5-1; d_gene: .; j_gene: TRBJ1-2; CDR3aa: CASSYESTGGYTF
v_gene: TRBV7-9; d_gene: TRBD1; j_gene: TRBJ1-6; CDR3aa: CASSLAYGTGNSPLHF
v_gene: TRBV14; d_gene: .; j_gene: TRBJ2-7; CDR3aa: CASSPWGLAYEQYF
v_gene: TRBV7-9; d_gene: TRBD2; j_gene: TRBJ2-1; CDR3aa: CASSLVAGRNNEQFF
v_gene: TRBV21-1; d_gene: .; j_gene: TRBJ2-1; CDR3aa: CASSKDPGGNEQFF
v_gene: TRBV10-3; d_gene: .; j_gene: TRBJ2-1; CDR3aa: CAISSGSGYNEQFF
v_gene: TRBV29-1; d_gene: TRBD2; j_gene: TRBJ2-1; CDR3aa: CSVPGTSVGNEQFF
v_gene: TRBV19; d_gene: TRBD1; j_gene: TRBJ2-2; CDR3aa: CASKAQGANTGELFF